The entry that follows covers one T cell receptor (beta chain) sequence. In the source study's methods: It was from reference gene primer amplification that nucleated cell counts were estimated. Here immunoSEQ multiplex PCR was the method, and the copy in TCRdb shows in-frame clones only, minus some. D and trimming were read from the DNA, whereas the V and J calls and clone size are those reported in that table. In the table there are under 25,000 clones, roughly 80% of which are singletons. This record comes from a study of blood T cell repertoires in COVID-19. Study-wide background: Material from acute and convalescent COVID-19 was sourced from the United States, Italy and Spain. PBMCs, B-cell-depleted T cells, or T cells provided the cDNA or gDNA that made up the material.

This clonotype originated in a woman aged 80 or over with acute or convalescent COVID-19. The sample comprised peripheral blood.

Here the CDR3 DNA reads TGTGCCAGCAGCTTAGTAGCAGTCTACAATGAGCAGTTCTTC. Translated, it gives CASSLVAVYNEQFF. V gene TRBV7-2 combines with J gene TRBJ2-1; D unresolved. This CDR3 is 14 amino acids long. Germline values: CDR1 SGHTA, CDR2 FQGNSA. V lost 1 base and J 3 bases, leaving 7 bases between the germline ends. The full variable domain, rest sourced from reference TRBV7-2 and TRBJ2-1, is GAGVSQSPSNKVTEKGKDVELRCDPISGHTALYWYRQSLGQGLEFLIYFQGNSAPDKSGLPSDRFSAERTGGSVSTLTIQRTQQEDSAVYLCASSLVAVYNEQFFGPGTRLTVL.